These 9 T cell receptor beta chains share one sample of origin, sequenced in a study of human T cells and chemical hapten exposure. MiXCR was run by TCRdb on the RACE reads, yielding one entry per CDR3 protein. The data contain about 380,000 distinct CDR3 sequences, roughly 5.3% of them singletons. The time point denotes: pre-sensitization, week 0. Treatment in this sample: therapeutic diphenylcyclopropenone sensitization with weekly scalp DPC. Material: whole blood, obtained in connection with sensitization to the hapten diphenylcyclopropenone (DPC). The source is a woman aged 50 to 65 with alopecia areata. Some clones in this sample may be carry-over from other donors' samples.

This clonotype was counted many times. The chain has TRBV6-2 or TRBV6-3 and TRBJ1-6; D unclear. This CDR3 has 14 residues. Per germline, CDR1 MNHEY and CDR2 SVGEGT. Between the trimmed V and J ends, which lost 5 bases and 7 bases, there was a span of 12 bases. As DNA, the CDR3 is TGTGCCAGCAGTCCAATTGCGACGAATTCACCCCTCCACTTT. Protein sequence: CASSPIATNSPLHF.

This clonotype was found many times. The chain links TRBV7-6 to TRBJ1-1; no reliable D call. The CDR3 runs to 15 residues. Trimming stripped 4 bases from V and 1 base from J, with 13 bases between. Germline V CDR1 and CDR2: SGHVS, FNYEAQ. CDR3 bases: TGTGCCAGCAGCTCGTCATTAGTCACGAACACTGAAGCTTTCTTT. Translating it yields CASSSSLVTNTEAFF.

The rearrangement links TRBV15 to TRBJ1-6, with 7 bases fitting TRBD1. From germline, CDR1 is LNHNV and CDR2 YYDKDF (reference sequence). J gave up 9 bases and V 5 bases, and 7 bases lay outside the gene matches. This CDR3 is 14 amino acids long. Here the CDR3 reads CATSGRGLGSPLHF. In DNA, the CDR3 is TGTGCCACCAGCGGCAGGGGGTTAGGTTCACCCCTCCACTTT. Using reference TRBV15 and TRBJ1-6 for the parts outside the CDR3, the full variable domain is DAMVIQNPRYQVTQFGKPVTLSCSQTLNHNVMYWYQQKSSQAPKLLFHYYDKDFNNEADTPDNFQSRRPNTSFCFLDIRSPGLGDTAMYLCATSGRGLGSPLHFGNGTRLTVT.

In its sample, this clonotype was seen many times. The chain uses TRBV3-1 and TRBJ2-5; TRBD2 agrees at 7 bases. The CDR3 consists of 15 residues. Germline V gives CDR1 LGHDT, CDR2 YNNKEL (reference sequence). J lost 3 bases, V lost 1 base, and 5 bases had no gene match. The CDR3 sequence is CASSQVRLAEETQYF. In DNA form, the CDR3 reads TGTGCCAGCAGCCAAGTACGTCTAGCGGAAGAGACCCAGTACTTC.

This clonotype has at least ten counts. This CDR3 is CASSPGTGVTYEQYF. The CDR3 DNA is TGTGCCAGCTCACCTGGGACAGGGGTTACCTACGAGCAGTACTTC. The chain carries TRBV18 and TRBJ2-7; TRBD1 matches 10 bases. The germline V gene has CDR1 KGHSH and CDR2 LQKENI. The CDR3 consists of 15 residues. V shed 3 bases, J shed 2 bases, and the junction held 4 bases outside the gene matches. The variable domain in full, completed from reference TRBV18 and TRBJ2-7, reads NAGVMQNPRHLVRRRGQEARLRCSPMKGHSHVYWYRQLPEEGLKFMVYLQKENIIDESGMPKERFSAEFPKEGPSILRIQQVVRGDSAAYFCASSPGTGVTYEQYFGPGTRLTVT.

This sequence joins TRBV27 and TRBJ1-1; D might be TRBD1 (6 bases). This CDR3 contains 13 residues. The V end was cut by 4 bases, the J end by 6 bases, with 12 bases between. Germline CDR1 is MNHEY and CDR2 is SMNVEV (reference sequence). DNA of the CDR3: TGTGCCAGCAGTTACCGGGGGCACTCTGAAGCTTTCTTT. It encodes CASSYRGHSEAFF.

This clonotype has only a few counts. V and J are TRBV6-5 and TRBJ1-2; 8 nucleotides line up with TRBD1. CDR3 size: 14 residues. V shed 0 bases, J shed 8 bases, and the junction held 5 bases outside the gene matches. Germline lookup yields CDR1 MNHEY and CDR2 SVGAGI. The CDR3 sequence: CASSYSRQGSGYTF. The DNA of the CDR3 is TGTGCCAGCAGTTACTCGCGACAGGGGTCCGGCTACACCTTC.

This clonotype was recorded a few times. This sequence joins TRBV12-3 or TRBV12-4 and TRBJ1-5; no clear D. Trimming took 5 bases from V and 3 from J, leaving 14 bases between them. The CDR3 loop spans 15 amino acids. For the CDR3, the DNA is TGTGCCAGCAGTCCCAGTCGGCAACCCAATCAGCCCCAGCATTTT. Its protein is CASSPSRQPNQPQHF.

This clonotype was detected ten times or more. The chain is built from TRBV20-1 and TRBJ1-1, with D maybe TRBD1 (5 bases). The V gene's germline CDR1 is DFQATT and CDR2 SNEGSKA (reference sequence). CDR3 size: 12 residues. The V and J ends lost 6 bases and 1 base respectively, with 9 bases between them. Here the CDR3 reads CSANTGNTEAFF. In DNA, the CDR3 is TGCAGTGCAAATACAGGGAACACTGAAGCTTTCTTT.